The 6 T cell receptor beta chains presented below share a single source sample, sequenced in a study of T cell responses to AZD1222 COVID-19 vaccine. The data were produced by immunoSEQ multiplex PCR, yet TCRdb's version contains in-frame clones alone and is incomplete. The table has about 150,000 clones, around 88% seen once. The sequenced sample was peripheral blood, obtained on day 0 of AZD1222 vaccination. Receptor source: an adult in good health.

The chain has TRBV9 and TRBJ2-1; the match to TRBD2 covers 7 bases. This CDR3 comprises 14 residues. The germline CDR1 and CDR2 sequences are SGDLS and YYNGEE. Trimming removed 3 bases from V and 9 bases from J; junction bases left unmatched: 9. The CDR3 is CASSAPGTKREQFF. CDR3 bases: TGTGCCAGCAGCGCTCCCGGGACTAAGCGTGAGCAGTTCTTC.

The chain links TRBV29-1 to TRBJ1-1; D unclear. The V end was cut by 6 bases, the J end by 0 bases, with 11 bases between. The CDR3 runs to 13 residues. The germline V gene encodes CDR1 SQVTM and CDR2 ANQGSEA. CDR3 DNA sequence: TGCAGCGTCAACGGAGGGATGAACACTGAAGCTTTCTTT. This sequence encodes CSVNGGMNTEAFF.

V gene TRBV29-1 combines with J gene TRBJ2-7; a weak D match, TRBD2 (6 bases). CDR3 length equals 13 residues. V was cut by 3 bases and J by 6 bases, with 15 bases left in between. Germline CDR1 reads SQVTM; CDR2 reads ANQGSEA. CDR3 residues: CSVDTGERPEQYF. CDR3 nucleotides: TGCAGCGTTGACACGGGGGAGAGGCCCGAGCAGTACTTC.

J is TRBJ2-7 and V is TRBV2; 16 bases are a match to TRBD2. The ends lost 8 bases at V and 4 bases at J; junction bases unmatched: 11. Per germline, CDR1 SNHLY and CDR2 FYNNEI. The CDR3 is 17 amino acids. The CDR3 here is CASGRGLAGGSPYEQYF. The CDR3 bases are TGTGCCAGCGGGAGGGGACTAGCGGGAGGGAGTCCGTACGAGCAGTACTTC.

This chain links TRBV15 with TRBJ1-4; tentatively, D is TRBD1 (5 bases). Trimming pared 1 base from V and 5 bases from J, leaving 14 bases between. Germline CDR1 is LNHNV and CDR2 is YYDKDF (reference sequence). The CDR3 has 16 residues. The CDR3 coding sequence is TGTGCCACCAGCAGAGGATGGGGCCTTGAAAATGAAAAACTGTTTTTT. This sequence encodes CATSRGWGLENEKLFF. The complete variable domain, with remaining parts taken from reference TRBV15 and TRBJ1-4, reads DAMVIQNPRYQVTQFGKPVTLSCSQTLNHNVMYWYQQKSSQAPKLLFHYYDKDFNNEADTPDNFQSRRPNTSFCFLDIRSPGLGDTAMYLCATSRGWGLENEKLFFGSGTQLSVL.

There are a few counts of this clone. J is TRBJ2-6 and V is TRBV10-3; 7 bases fit TRBD1. Trimming took 10 bases from V and 4 from J; bases not matched to a gene: 10. The CDR3 extends over 15 amino acids. Germline V gives CDR1 ENHRY, CDR2 SYGVKD. The CDR3 region is CATLDRPGGANVLTF. The CDR3 region has the DNA TGTGCCACCCTGGACAGGCCGGGGGGGGCCAACGTCCTGACTTTC.